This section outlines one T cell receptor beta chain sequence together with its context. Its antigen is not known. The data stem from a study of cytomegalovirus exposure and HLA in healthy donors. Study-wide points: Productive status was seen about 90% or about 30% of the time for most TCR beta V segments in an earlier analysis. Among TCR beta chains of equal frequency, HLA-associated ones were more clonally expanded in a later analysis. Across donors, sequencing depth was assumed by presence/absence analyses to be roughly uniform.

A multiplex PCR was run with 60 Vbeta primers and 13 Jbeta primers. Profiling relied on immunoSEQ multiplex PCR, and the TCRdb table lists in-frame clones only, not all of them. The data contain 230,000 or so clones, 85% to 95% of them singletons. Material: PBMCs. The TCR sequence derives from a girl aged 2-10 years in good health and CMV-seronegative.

The CDR3 region is CASSLAFGDFSYEQYF. CDR3 DNA sequence: TGTGCCAGCAGCTTAGCGTTTGGGGACTTCTCCTACGAGCAGTACTTC. J is TRBJ2-7 and V is TRBV7-6; D is perhaps TRBD2 (6 bases). The CDR3 has 16 amino acids. The V gene lost 0 bases and the J gene lost 0 bases, with 12 bases spanning the gap. The germline gives CDR1 SGHVS, CDR2 FNYEAQ.